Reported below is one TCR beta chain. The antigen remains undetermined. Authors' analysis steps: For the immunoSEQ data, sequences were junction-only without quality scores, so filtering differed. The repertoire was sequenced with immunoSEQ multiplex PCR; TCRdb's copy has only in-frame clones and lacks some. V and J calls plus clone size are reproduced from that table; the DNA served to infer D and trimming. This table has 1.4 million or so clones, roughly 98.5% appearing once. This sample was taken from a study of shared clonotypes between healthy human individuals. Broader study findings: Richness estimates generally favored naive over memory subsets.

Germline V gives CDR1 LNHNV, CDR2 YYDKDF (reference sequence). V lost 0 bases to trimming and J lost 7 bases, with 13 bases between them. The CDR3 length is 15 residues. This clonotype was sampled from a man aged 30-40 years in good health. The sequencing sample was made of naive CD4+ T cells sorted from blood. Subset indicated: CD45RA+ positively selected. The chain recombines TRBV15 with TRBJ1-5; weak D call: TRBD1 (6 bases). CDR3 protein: CATSREGASWQPQHF. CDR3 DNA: TGTGCCACCAGCAGAGAGGGGGCCTCCTGGCAGCCCCAGCATTTT.